A selection of T cell receptor beta chains follows, all from one sample in a study of blood T cell repertoires in COVID-19. The table came from immunoSEQ multiplex PCR; TCRdb's copy has only in-frame clones and leaves some out. The profile shows tens of thousands of clones, 90% of them singletons. The sample comprised peripheral blood. The receptor set was obtained from a man in his fifties with active COVID-19. Each CDR3 is given with its conserved first and last residue. The order of the fields is clone size, V gene, D gene, CDR3 length, J gene, CDR3 DNA, CDR3 protein. The D gene is left open where the match is weak. Only part of the rows carry a size: once, few, many, or a class if the clone is expanded.

>.|TRBV5-4|.|15|TRBJ1-6
TGTGCCAGCAGCTTGGATCAGGGTTCCTTTTCACCCCTCCACTTT
CASSLDQGSFSPLHF
>.|TRBV2|TRBD2|15|TRBJ2-5
TGTGCCAGCACGGAACTAGCGGGCCCTGGAAAGACCCAGTACTTC
CASTELAGPGKTQYF
>.|TRBV6-6|.|12|TRBJ2-7
TGTGCCAGCAGCAGGGTCCCGTACGAGCAGTACTTC
CASSRVPYEQYF
>.|TRBV7-3|TRBD2|16|TRBJ2-1
TGTGCCAGCAGCCCGAGGACTAGCGGGGCTTACAATGAGCAGTTCTTC
CASSPRTSGAYNEQFF
>.|TRBV28|TRBD1|14|TRBJ1-1
TGTGCCGGACGGGGACAGGTGAGCAACACTGAAGCTTTCTTT
CAGRGQVSNTEAFF
>few|TRBV4-1|TRBD2|15|TRBJ2-5
TGCGCCAGCAGCCAAGAGCTGGGGGGGTGGGAGACCCAGTACTTC
CASSQELGGWETQYF
>.|TRBV6-5|TRBD1|15|TRBJ1-2
TGTGCCAGCAGTTTCACCGGACAGGGGAGATTCGGCTACACCTTC
CASSFTGQGRFGYTF
>once|TRBV10-1|.|14|TRBJ2-6
TGCGCCAGCAGTCCAGGGACTGGGGCCAACGTCCTGACTTTC
CASSPGTGANVLTF
>once|TRBV9|TRBD1|15|TRBJ1-1
TGTGCCAGCAGCCCGGGGACAGGGGGCCTGACTGAAGCTTTCTTT
CASSPGTGGLTEAFF
>.|TRBV7-8|.|14|TRBJ1-4
TGTGCCAGCAGCCTCAGGGAAGGGAATGAAAAACTGTTTTTT
CASSLREGNEKLFF
>few|TRBV9|.|12|TRBJ2-1
TGTGCCAGCAGCGGGACAGTCAATGAGCAGTTCTTC
CASSGTVNEQFF
>once|TRBV11-2|TRBD2|15|TRBJ2-1
TGTGCCAGCAGCATACTAGCGGGGGGGCGGAATGAGCAGTTCTTC
CASSILAGGRNEQFF
>.|TRBV19|.|13|TRBJ1-1
TGTGCCAGTAGCCATACAGCGAACACTGAAGCTTTCTTT
CASSHTANTEAFF
>few|TRBV19|TRBD1|14|TRBJ1-2
TGTGCCAGTAACAGGGGAGGTTGGTTGGATGGCTACACCTTC
CASNRGGWLDGYTF
>.|TRBV10-3|TRBD1|14|TRBJ2-7
TGTGCCATCAGTGTCGGGACAGGGTCCTACGAGCAGTACTTC
CAISVGTGSYEQYF
>.|TRBV11-2|.|14|TRBJ1-2
TGTGCCAGCAGCTTCCAAAAACAGGGTTATGGCTACACCTTC
CASSFQKQGYGYTF
>.|TRBV28|.|15|TRBJ1-5
TGTGCCAGCAGTCCAGGACTGAGTAGCAATCAGCCCCAGCATTTT
CASSPGLSSNQPQHF
>.|TRBV28|TRBD2|15|TRBJ2-7
TGTGCCAGCACCCCAGGGACTAGCGGGGGGTACGAGCAGTACTTC
CASTPGTSGGYEQYF
>.|TRBV27|.|15|TRBJ1-1
TGTGCCAGCAGTTGGGGTCTCGAACAGGGTACTGAAGCTTTCTTT
CASSWGLEQGTEAFF
>.|TRBV11-2|.|18|TRBJ2-1
TGTGCCAGCAGCTCTCTCCGGAGGGGGCCGAGCTCCTACAATGAGCAGTTCTTC
CASSSLRRGPSSYNEQFF
>.|TRBV2|TRBD2|14|TRBJ2-5
TGTGCCAGCACGGTTAGCGGGGGGAAAGAGACCCAGTACTTC
CASTVSGGKETQYF
>.|TRBV4-2|TRBD2|19|TRBJ2-5
TGTGCCAGCAGCCAAGATCTAGTGGGGCGACTAGCGGGACAAGAGACCCAGTACTTC
CASSQDLVGRLAGQETQYF
>.|TRBV6-2/TRBV6-3|.|12|TRBJ1-1
TGTGCCAGCAGTTATTCACACCTCGAAGCTTTCTTT
CASSYSHLEAFF
>.|TRBV7-9|.|14|TRBJ2-1
TGTGCCAGCAGTATGAAGAGCTCCTACAATGAGCAGTTCTTC
CASSMKSSYNEQFF
>.|TRBV6-5|.|14|TRBJ2-7
TGTGCCAGCAGTTACGCCGCGGGGCCCTACGAGCAGTACTTC
CASSYAAGPYEQYF
>medium-sized|TRBV6-4|TRBD2|15|TRBJ2-1
TGTGCCAGCAGTGACTCTAGCGGGGGGGCCGATGAGCAGTTCTTC
CASSDSSGGADEQFF
>.|TRBV27|.|12|TRBJ2-7
TGTGCCAGCGGAGACCCCGACTACGAGCAGTACTTC
CASGDPDYEQYF
>.|TRBV19|.|14|TRBJ1-4
TGTGCCAGTATGGGAAGGACAGCCGATGAAAAACTGTTTTTT
CASMGRTADEKLFF
>.|TRBV5-1|TRBD1|17|TRBJ1-2
TGCGCCAGCAGCTTAACCGGGACAGCCCCTGCAGTCTATGGCTACACCTTC
CASSLTGTAPAVYGYTF
>.|TRBV15|.|15|TRBJ1-4
TGTGCCACCAGTAATCCAACTGCAACTAATGAAAAACTGTTTTTT
CATSNPTATNEKLFF
>.|TRBV6-1|TRBD1|15|TRBJ2-5
TGTGCCAGCAGTGAAGCAGTCCGACAGGGAGAGACCCAGTACTTC
CASSEAVRQGETQYF
>.|TRBV19|.|16|TRBJ2-1
TGTGCCAGTAGTTCAGGGAATCGTTTGCGGAGCAATGAGCAGTTCTTC
CASSSGNRLRSNEQFF
>.|TRBV5-4|TRBD2|18|TRBJ2-3
TGTGCCAGCAGCCCGGCCCAGCGGGGGGCCATTCGTCCGGATACGCAGTATTTT
CASSPAQRGAIRPDTQYF
>.|TRBV19|.|16|TRBJ2-6
TGTGCCAGTAGTGGGGCAACAGGCTCTGGGGCCAACGTCCTGACTTTC
CASSGATGSGANVLTF
>.|TRBV5-6|.|15|TRBJ2-5
TGTGCCAGCAGCCGGAGGACAGGAGGGAGGGAGACCCAGTACTTC
CASSRRTGGRETQYF
>.|TRBV3-1/TRBV3-2|.|13|TRBJ2-7
TGTGCCAGCAGCCAAGATCAGGCCACAATCCAGTACTTC
CASSQDQATIQYF
>.|TRBV28|.|15|TRBJ2-1
TGTGCCAGCACCGACTCGCAAAAGATATACAATGAGCAGTTCTTC
CASTDSQKIYNEQFF
>.|TRBV18|.|13|TRBJ2-2
TGTGCCAGCTCATCGATACGGTCCTGGGAGCTGTTTTTT
CASSSIRSWELFF
>few|TRBV29-1|.|12|TRBJ1-2
TGCAGCGCCGGGGAAGCTAACTATGGCTACACCTTC
CSAGEANYGYTF
>.|TRBV6-5|TRBD2|14|TRBJ2-1
TGTGCCAGCAGACTAGCGGGGGGGCTGAATGAGCAGTTCTTC
CASRLAGGLNEQFF
>.|TRBV7-2|TRBD2|16|TRBJ2-3
TGTGCCAGCAGCACGGGACTAGGAGGGCTCACAGATACGCAGTATTTT
CASSTGLGGLTDTQYF
>few|TRBV18|TRBD1|16|TRBJ2-5
TGTGCCAGCTCACCGGGAAACAGGGGGCAAGGAGAGACCCAGTACTTC
CASSPGNRGQGETQYF
>.|TRBV20-1|TRBD2|11|TRBJ2-3
TGCAGTGCTAGAGCGGGGGGGACGCAGTATTTT
CSARAGGTQYF
>.|TRBV5-5|TRBD2|15|TRBJ2-1
TGTGCCAGCAGCCGCGGACTAGCGGGGTTCAATGAGCAGTTCTTC
CASSRGLAGFNEQFF
>once|TRBV7-9|.|14|TRBJ1-2
TGTGCCAGCAGCACGGCGGGACGGAACTATGGCTACACCTTC
CASSTAGRNYGYTF